This TCR beta chain emerged from a study of response to subunit inactivated influenza vaccine. General study results and limits: Authors suggested that a seasonal influenza vaccination recruits few new T cells each time.

CDR3 length: 20 residues. V lost 0 bases to trimming and J lost 0 bases, with 18 bases between them. Germline V gene lookup returns CDR1 MNHEY and CDR2 SVGEGT. This clonotype has a handful of counts. The antigen remains unidentified. Each CDR3 protein gets one entry after TCRdb re-called the RT-PCR reads with MiXCR. Here the sample spans about 780,000 distinct CDR3 sequences, around a sixth being singletons. The V and J genes are TRBV6-2 or TRBV6-3 and TRBJ2-6; perhaps TRBD1 as D (6 bases). The clonotype was recovered from a man between 50 and 59 years old who received an inactivated influenza vaccine. The specimen comprised PBMCs from blood, sampled 5 days after vaccination. CDR3 sequence: CASSYSIFRGGLSGANVLTF. The DNA of the CDR3 is TGTGCCAGCAGTTACTCCATTTTCAGGGGCGGCCTCTCTGGGGCCAACGTCCTGACTTTC.